This TCR beta chain was identified in a study of beta chain features in type 1 diabetes. Reverse transcription of all isolated RNA meant that expressed TCRB transcripts were sequenced. The method was immunoSEQ multiplex PCR; TCRdb's version includes in-frame clones alone and lacks a portion of them. The sample has about 150,000 clones; 11% are singletons. The study's findings and limits: At VDJ recombination sites, type 1 diabetes patients had fewer insertions and more deleted nucleotides.

This clone has more than one count but fewer than ten. The antigen is not known. The V segment lost 8 bases and the J segment 2 bases; nucleotides outside the gene matches: 9. Germline-derived CDR1 and CDR2 are MDHEN and SYDVKM. The CDR3 length is 14 residues. The source of this sequence is a young man in good health. The sequenced sample consisted of central memory CD4+ T cells from blood. This chain joins TRBV28 and TRBJ2-7, with 7 bases aligning to TRBD2. CDR3 DNA sequence: TGTGCCAGCGCCCGCGGCGGGAGCCCCTACGAGCAGTACTTC. Residues: CASARGGSPYEQYF.